This passage covers 30 T cell receptor beta chains from one sample sequenced in a study of blood T cell repertoires in COVID-19. Repertoires were generated with immunoSEQ multiplex PCR, while TCRdb's copy carries only in-frame clones and drops some. The sample records 200,000 to 250,000 clones, roughly 92% being singletons. Material: peripheral blood. These receptors were collected from a man aged 60 to 75 with COVID-19, enrolled during active disease.

The rearrangement uses TRBV7-3 and TRBJ1-1; the match to TRBD1 covers 7 bases. The CDR3 has 14 residues. With V trimmed by 3 bases and J by 4 bases, 5 bases remained unmatched. From germline, CDR1 is SGHTA and CDR2 FQGTGA. The CDR3 region is CASSLEGGTTEAFF. For the CDR3, the DNA is TGTGCCAGCAGCTTGGAAGGGGGCACCACTGAAGCTTTCTTT.

The rearrangement joins TRBV3-1 (or the pseudogene TRBV3-2) to TRBJ1-3, with 8 bases matching TRBD1. The CDR3 totals 15 residues. Germline CDR1 reads LGHDT; CDR2 reads YNNKEL (reference sequence). V shed 1 base and J 1 base; nucleotides not matched to a gene: 0. In DNA form, the CDR3 reads TGTGCCAGCAGCCAAGGGACAGGGTCTGGAAACACCATATATTTT. This encodes CASSQGTGSGNTIYF.

V and J are TRBV28 and TRBJ1-2, with D possibly TRBD1 on 5 matching bases. The CDR3 covers 14 residues. The germline CDR1 and CDR2 sequences are MDHEN and SYDVKM. Trimming shortened V by 6 bases and J by 8 bases, and 19 bases separated the two germline ends. The CDR3: CASSLQPGFGGYTF. The CDR3 region has the DNA TGTGCCAGCAGCCTTCAGCCAGGGTTCGGGGGCTACACCTTC.

The V call is TRBV24-1, the J call TRBJ2-2; 7 bases are shared with TRBD1. The CDR3 consists of 16 residues. CDR1 and CDR2 (germline): KGHDR, SFDVKD. V was clipped by 3 bases and J by 5 bases; unmatched bases: 8. The CDR3, as DNA: TGTGCCACCAGTGATACCCGACAGGGCTGGACCGGGGAGCTGTTTTTT. It yields the protein CATSDTRQGWTGELFF.

This sequence joins TRBV5-1 and TRBJ1-2, with 7 bases aligning to TRBD1. J lost 3 bases, V lost 4 bases, and 6 bases had no gene match. CDR3 size: 14 residues. CDR1 SGHRS and CDR2 YFSETQ come from the germline V gene. For the CDR3, the DNA is TGCGCCAGCAGCCTTGCAGACAGGGACTATGGCTACACCTTC. Its protein is CASSLADRDYGYTF.

The chain couples TRBV5-1 to TRBJ1-6, with no clear D. The CDR3 is 15 amino acids. Germline CDR1 reads SGHRS; CDR2 reads YFSETQ. The germline V and J ends were trimmed by 5 bases and 10 bases, with 19 bases remaining between them. In nucleotides, the CDR3 is TGCGCCAGCAGGTCCGTAAGTGGAGTTAAGTCACCCCTCCACTTT. It translates to CASRSVSGVKSPLHF. The full variable domain, rest sourced from reference TRBV5-1 and TRBJ1-6, is KAGVTQTPRYLIKTRGQQVTLSCSPISGHRSVSWYQQTPGQGLQFLFEYFSETQRNKGNFPGRFSGRQFSNSRSEMNVSTLELGDSALYLCASRSVSGVKSPLHFGNGTRLTVT.

This rearrangement joins TRBV3-1 (or the pseudogene TRBV3-2) to TRBJ2-7; D unclear. The V gene's germline CDR1 is LGHDT and CDR2 YNNKEL (reference sequence). This CDR3 spans 12 amino acids. With 4 bases removed from V and 2 bases from J, the gap between germline ends came to 6 bases. The CDR3 nucleotides read TGTGCCAGCAGCCGACTCCCCTACGAGCAGTACTTC. This translates into CASSRLPYEQYF.

The chain uses TRBV9 and TRBJ2-3; 10 bases map to TRBD2. Germline-derived CDR1 and CDR2 are SGDLS and YYNGEE. This CDR3 is 16 amino acids long. Germline trimming cut 3 bases from V and 2 bases from J; bases unmatched to any gene: 6. This CDR3 is CASSEYSGRATDTQYF. Written as DNA, the CDR3 is TGTGCCAGCAGCGAGTACAGCGGGAGGGCCACAGATACGCAGTATTTT.

This clone was observed once. The V gene is TRBV3-1 (or the pseudogene TRBV3-2), the J gene TRBJ2-1; 7 bases map to TRBD2. CDR3 length: 16 residues. Germline V CDR1 and CDR2: LGHDT, YNNKEL (reference sequence). V shed 4 bases and J 6 bases; nucleotides not matched to a gene: 12. CDR3 loop: CASSRVVGGSGNEQFF. CDR3 coding DNA: TGTGCCAGCAGCCGAGTCGTGGGCGGGAGTGGCAATGAGCAGTTCTTC.

The V gene is TRBV7-3, the J gene TRBJ2-5; 8 bases match TRBD2. The CDR3 covers 15 residues. The junction had 10 bases not matched to a gene; V was cut back by 5 bases and J by 5 bases. The germline V gene has CDR1 SGHTA and CDR2 FQGTGA. The CDR3 nucleotides are TGTGCCAGCAGCCGCGGTAGCGGGATCGGGGAGACCCAGTACTTC. This translates into CASSRGSGIGETQYF.

In this sample, this clone turned up a few times. This chain uses TRBV3-1 (or the pseudogene TRBV3-2) with TRBJ1-4; TRBD1 matches 7 bases. Germline V lookup: CDR1 LGHDT, CDR2 YNNKEL (reference sequence). V gave up 0 bases and J gave up 7 bases; unmatched junction bases: 2. CDR3 length: 14 amino acids. CDR3 bases: TGTGCCAGCAGCCAAGAGGACAGGCCTGAAAAACTGTTTTTT. Its translation is CASSQEDRPEKLFF.

The genes are TRBV11-3 and TRBJ2-1; TRBD1 agrees at 10 bases. The germline V gene has CDR1 SGHNT and CDR2 YENEEA. The V and J ends lost 2 bases and 7 bases, in that order; junction bases with no gene match: 5. This CDR3 is built from 15 residues. The CDR3 region has the DNA TGTGCCAGCAGCTTACGAGGACAGGGGGTGAATGAGCAGTTCTTC. Translating it yields CASSLRGQGVNEQFF. Using reference TRBV11-3 and TRBJ2-1 for the parts outside the CDR3, the full variable domain is EAGVVQSPRYKIIEKKQPVAFWCNPISGHNTLYWYLQNLGQGPELLIRYENEEAVDDSQLPKDRFSAERLKGVDSTLKIQPAELGDSAVYLCASSLRGQGVNEQFFGPGTRLTVL.

The CDR3 loop is CASSKGQGGSKAGELFF. CDR3 DNA: TGTGCCAGCAGCAAAGGACAGGGGGGCTCAAAGGCCGGGGAGCTGTTTTTT. The chain couples TRBV11-3 to TRBJ2-2; the match to TRBD1 covers 10 bases. The V gene end was trimmed by 5 bases and the J gene end by 6 bases; junction bases not matched to a gene: 12. The CDR3 consists of 17 residues. Germline CDR1 and CDR2: SGHNT and YENEEA. Full variable domain (rest looked up from reference TRBV11-3 and TRBJ2-2): EAGVVQSPRYKIIEKKQPVAFWCNPISGHNTLYWYLQNLGQGPELLIRYENEEAVDDSQLPKDRFSAERLKGVDSTLKIQPAELGDSAVYLCASSKGQGGSKAGELFFGEGSRLTVL.

The chain recombines TRBV28 with TRBJ2-3; 9 bases fit TRBD2. Trimming cost V 3 bases and J 0 bases; bases outside gene matches: 4. The CDR3 loop spans 16 amino acids. Germline CDR1 is MDHEN and CDR2 is SYDVKM. CDR3 nucleotides: TGTGCCAGCAGTTTCTTAGCGGGAGATAGCACAGATACGCAGTATTTT. Amino acids: CASSFLAGDSTDTQYF.

The V gene is TRBV7-9, the J gene TRBJ2-5; 7 bases are a match to TRBD1. CDR1 and CDR2 from the germline V gene are SEHNR and FQNEAQ (reference sequence). V was pared by 5 bases and J by 1 base, with 10 bases of the junction left unmatched. CDR3 size: 16 residues. As DNA, the CDR3 is TGTGCCAGCAGCGATAGACAGGGCTCTGTCCAAGAGACCCAGTACTTC. Protein product: CASSDRQGSVQETQYF.

The chain uses TRBV9 and TRBJ2-2; 7 bases fit TRBD1. In germline, CDR1 is SGDLS, CDR2 YYNGEE. The length of the CDR3 is 14 residues. The V and J ends lost 4 bases and 7 bases, in that order; junction bases with no gene match: 7. CDR3 sequence: CASSPQGEHGELFF. DNA for the CDR3: TGTGCCAGCAGCCCTCAGGGGGAACACGGGGAGCTGTTTTTT.

The genes are TRBV3-1 (or the pseudogene TRBV3-2) and TRBJ1-6; possible D gene TRBD1, 6 bases. The CDR3 spans 14 residues. Per germline, CDR1 LGHDT and CDR2 YNNKEL (reference sequence). The ends were cut back, 3 bases at V and 8 bases at J, with 11 bases in the middle. In DNA form, the CDR3 reads TGTGCCAGCAGCCAGAACAGGGATGATTCACCCCTCCACTTT. It specifies CASSQNRDDSPLHF.

This clone showed up just once. The J gene is TRBJ2-4, the V gene TRBV27; 9 bases are shared with TRBD1. This CDR3 comprises 18 residues. Germline lookup yields CDR1 MNHEY and CDR2 SMNVEV (reference sequence). With V trimmed by 6 bases and J by 0 bases, 12 bases remained unmatched. CDR3 region: CASRPYFRDRVAKNIQYF. In nucleotides, the CDR3 is TGTGCCAGCAGGCCCTACTTCCGGGACAGGGTAGCCAAAAACATTCAGTACTTC.

A note on this clone: One end of the junction is discordant with germline, which a read error may explain. J is TRBJ1-4 and V is TRBV28; the match to TRBD1 covers 7 bases. This CDR3 is 13 amino acids long. Germline V gene sequence: CDR1 MDHEN, CDR2 SYDVKM. The CDR3 DNA is TGTGCCAGCGTAATCAGGGGGTCGAGTCTCCCGGAGTTT. It translates to CASVIRGSSLPEF.

The chain has TRBV6-6 and TRBJ2-7; D gene uncertain. Germline values: CDR1 MNHNY, CDR2 SVGAGI (reference sequence). CDR3 size: 12 residues. The V end lost 0 bases, the J end lost 5 bases, and 5 bases lay between the germline ends. CDR3 sequence: CASSYSSDEQYF. The CDR3 DNA reads as TGTGCCAGCAGTTACTCGAGCGACGAGCAGTACTTC.

This sequence joins TRBV12-3 or TRBV12-4 and TRBJ1-2; D unclear. This CDR3 is built from 12 residues. Trimming took 5 bases from V and 0 from J, leaving 4 bases between them. CDR3 residues: CASSETNYGYTF. The CDR3 DNA reads TGTGCCAGCAGTGAGACTAACTATGGCTACACCTTC.

This sequence joins TRBV30 and TRBJ1-2; D is undetermined. Between the trimmed V and J ends, which lost 4 bases and 3 bases, there was a span of 9 bases. The CDR3 runs 12 residues. CDR1 GTSNPN and CDR2 SVGIG come from the germline V gene (reference sequence). The CDR3 is CAWIRRDYGYTF. CDR3 DNA sequence: TGTGCCTGGATTAGACGGGACTATGGCTACACCTTC.

This rearrangement joins TRBV30 to TRBJ1-2, with TRBD1 matching 7 bases. V dropped 3 bases and J dropped 8; count of bases not matched to a gene: 3. This CDR3 has 11 residues. Germline V gives CDR1 GTSNPN, CDR2 SVGIG (reference sequence). This CDR3 is CAWRWDSGYTF. Written as DNA, the CDR3 is TGTGCCTGGAGATGGGACAGCGGCTACACCTTC. The complete variable domain, with remaining parts taken from reference TRBV30 and TRBJ1-2, reads SQTIHQWPATLVQPVGSPLSLECTVEGTSNPNLYWYRQAAGRGLQLLFYSVGIGQISSEVPQNLSASRPQDRQFILSSKKLLLSDSGFYLCAWRWDSGYTFGSGTRLTVV.

The CDR3: CASSDQGPSYEQYF. As DNA, the CDR3 is TGCGCCAGCAGCGATCAGGGGCCCTCCTACGAGCAGTACTTC. This chain connects TRBV5-1 to TRBJ2-7; a weak D match, TRBD1 (6 bases). The CDR3 runs to 14 residues. CDR1 SGHRS and CDR2 YFSETQ come from the germline V gene. V lost 4 bases, J lost 0 bases, and 11 bases lay in between.

The chain recombines TRBV24-1 with TRBJ2-2; D unclear. V lost 4 bases and J 0 bases, leaving 8 bases between the germline ends. Germline CDR1 and CDR2: KGHDR and SFDVKD. The CDR3 totals 15 residues. CDR3 amino acids: CATSEHTSNTGELFF. CDR3 nucleotides: TGTGCCACCAGTGAGCACACCTCGAACACCGGGGAGCTGTTTTTT.

The chain couples TRBV4-1 to TRBJ1-1; TRBD1 matches 9 bases. Germline V gives CDR1 MGHRA, CDR2 YSYEKL. This CDR3 is built from 17 residues. Unmatched junction bases numbered 13, after V lost 4 bases and J lost 4 bases. The CDR3 protein is CASSPRLVGQGFTEAFF. In nucleotides, the CDR3 is TGCGCCAGCAGCCCCCGTCTCGTAGGACAGGGGTTCACTGAAGCTTTCTTT.

CDR3 region: CASSSGTSPRNEQFF. DNA of the CDR3: TGTGCCAGCAGTTCCGGGACTTCACCTCGAAATGAGCAGTTCTTC. This chain joins TRBV28 and TRBJ2-1, with D perhaps matching TRBD2 (6 bases). V lost 4 bases and J lost 7, with 17 bases in between. The CDR3 totals 15 residues. Germline loops: CDR1 MDHEN, CDR2 SYDVKM.

Remarks on this clone: Its ends do not fully match the called genes, so a read error is possible. The V gene is TRBV28, the J gene TRBJ1-2; 8 bases are a match to TRBD1. Germline assignment: CDR1 MDHEN and CDR2 SYDVKM. The CDR3 has 11 amino acids. The CDR3 protein is CASSLQVGQVF. CDR3 bases: TGTGCCAGCAGTTTACAAGTGGGACAGGTCTTC.

CDR3 sequence reads: CASSVGQASYEQYF. In DNA, the CDR3 is TGTGCCAGCAGCGTAGGGCAGGCGTCCTACGAGCAGTACTTC. The V gene is TRBV9, the J gene TRBJ2-7, with unresolved D. Germline V gene sequence: CDR1 SGDLS, CDR2 YYNGEE. V lost 0 bases and J 1 base, leaving 8 bases between the germline ends. This CDR3 is built from 14 residues.

The chain combines TRBV5-6 with TRBJ1-1; 7 positions match TRBD1. The V and J ends lost 1 base and 2 bases, in that order; junction bases with no gene match: 5. Germline V gives CDR1 SGHDT, CDR2 YYEEEE. The CDR3 sequence is 15 residues long. For the CDR3, the DNA is TGTGCCAGCAGCTTGTTGGGACAGCAAAACACTGAAGCTTTCTTT. Protein product: CASSLLGQQNTEAFF. Filled out from reference TRBV5-6 and TRBJ1-1, the complete variable domain reads DAGVTQSPTHLIKTRGQQVTLRCSPKSGHDTVSWYQQALGQGPQFIFQYYEEEERQRGNFPDRFSGHQFPNYSSELNVNALLLGDSALYLCASSLLGQQNTEAFFGQGTRLTVV.